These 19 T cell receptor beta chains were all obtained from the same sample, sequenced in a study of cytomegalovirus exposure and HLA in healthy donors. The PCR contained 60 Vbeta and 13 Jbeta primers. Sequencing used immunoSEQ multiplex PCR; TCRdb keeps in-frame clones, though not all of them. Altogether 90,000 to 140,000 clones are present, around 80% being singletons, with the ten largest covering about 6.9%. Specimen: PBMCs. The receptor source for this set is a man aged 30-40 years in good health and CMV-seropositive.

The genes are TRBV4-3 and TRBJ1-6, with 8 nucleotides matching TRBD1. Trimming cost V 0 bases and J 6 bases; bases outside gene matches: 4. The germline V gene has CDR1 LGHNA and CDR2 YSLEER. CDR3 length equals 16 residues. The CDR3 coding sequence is TGCGCCAGCAGCCAAGATCCAGGGGGCCGTAATTCACCCCTCCACTTT. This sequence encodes CASSQDPGGRNSPLHF.

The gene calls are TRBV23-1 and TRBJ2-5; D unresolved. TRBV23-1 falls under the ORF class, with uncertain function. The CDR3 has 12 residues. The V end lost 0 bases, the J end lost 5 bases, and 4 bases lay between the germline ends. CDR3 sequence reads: CASSQSRETQYF. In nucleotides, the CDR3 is TGCGCCAGCAGTCAATCACGGGAGACCCAGTACTTC.

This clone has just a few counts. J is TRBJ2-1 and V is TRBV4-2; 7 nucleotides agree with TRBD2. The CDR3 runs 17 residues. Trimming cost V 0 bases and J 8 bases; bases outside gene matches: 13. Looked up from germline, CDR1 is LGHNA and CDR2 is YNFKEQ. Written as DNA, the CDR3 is TGTGCCAGCAGCCAAGAGAAATCGGACGGGGGGACCGATGAGCAGTTCTTC. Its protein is CASSQEKSDGGTDEQFF.

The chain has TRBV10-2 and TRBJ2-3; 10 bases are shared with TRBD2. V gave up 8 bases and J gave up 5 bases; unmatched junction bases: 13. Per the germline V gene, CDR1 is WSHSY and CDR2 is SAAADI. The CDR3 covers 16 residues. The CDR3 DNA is TGCGCCAGCCTGGAGGATAGCGGGGGGAGTGGAGATACGCAGTATTTT. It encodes CASLEDSGGSGDTQYF.

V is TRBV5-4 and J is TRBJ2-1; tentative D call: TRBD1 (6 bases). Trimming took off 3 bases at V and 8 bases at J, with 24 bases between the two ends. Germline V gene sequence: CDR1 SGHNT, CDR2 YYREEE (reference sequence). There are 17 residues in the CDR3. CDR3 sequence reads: CASSSGAGRGSIDEQFF. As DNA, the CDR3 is TGTGCCAGCAGCTCGGGTGCCGGAAGGGGGAGTATCGATGAGCAGTTCTTC.

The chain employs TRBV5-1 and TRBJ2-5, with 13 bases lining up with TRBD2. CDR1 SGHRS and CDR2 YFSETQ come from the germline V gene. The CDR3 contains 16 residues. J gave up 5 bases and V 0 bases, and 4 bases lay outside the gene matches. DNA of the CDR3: TGCGCCAGCAGCTTGGGACTAGCGGGGGGTAGCGAGACCCAGTACTTC. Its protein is CASSLGLAGGSETQYF.

The CDR3 nucleotides read TGTGCCAGCAGCGTAGATGCAGGGAGGGGAGGCTACACCTTC. This translates into CASSVDAGRGGYTF. This chain connects TRBV9 to TRBJ1-2; TRBD1 might be the D (5 bases). Germline V CDR1 and CDR2: SGDLS, YYNGEE. This CDR3 spans 14 amino acids. Trimming cost V 0 bases and J 8 bases, with 14 bases left between them. The full variable domain, completed using reference TRBV9 and TRBJ1-2, is DSGVTQTPKHLITATGQRVTLRCSPRSGDLSVYWYQQSLDQGLQFLIQYYNGEERAKGNILERFSAQQFPDLHSELNLSSLELGDSALYFCASSVDAGRGGYTFGSGTRLTVV.

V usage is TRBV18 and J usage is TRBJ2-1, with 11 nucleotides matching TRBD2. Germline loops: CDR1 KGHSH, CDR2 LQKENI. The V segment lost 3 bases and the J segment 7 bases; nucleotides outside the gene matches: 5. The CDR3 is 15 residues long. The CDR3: CASSPILAGGNEQFF. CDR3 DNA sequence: TGTGCCAGCTCACCGATTTTAGCGGGGGGGAATGAGCAGTTCTTC.

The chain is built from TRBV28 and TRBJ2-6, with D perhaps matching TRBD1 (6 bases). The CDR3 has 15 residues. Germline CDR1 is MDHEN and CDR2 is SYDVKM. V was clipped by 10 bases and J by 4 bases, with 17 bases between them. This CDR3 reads CATSSGAQGANVLTF. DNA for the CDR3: TGTGCCACCTCATCAGGGGCGCAGGGGGCCAACGTCCTGACTTTC.

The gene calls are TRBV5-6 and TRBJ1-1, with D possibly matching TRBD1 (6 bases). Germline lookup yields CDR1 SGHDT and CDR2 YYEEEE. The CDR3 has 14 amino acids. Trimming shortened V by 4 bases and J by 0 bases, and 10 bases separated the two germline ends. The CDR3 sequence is CASSIWTVNTEAFF. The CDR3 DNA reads TGTGCCAGCAGCATTTGGACAGTGAACACTGAAGCTTTCTTT.

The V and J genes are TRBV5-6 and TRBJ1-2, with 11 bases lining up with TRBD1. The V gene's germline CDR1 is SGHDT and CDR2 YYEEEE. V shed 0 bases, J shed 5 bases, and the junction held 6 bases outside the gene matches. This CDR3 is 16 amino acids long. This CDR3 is CASSLAGGQGVYGYTF. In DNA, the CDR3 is TGTGCCAGCAGCTTGGCCGGGGGACAGGGGGTATATGGCTACACCTTC.

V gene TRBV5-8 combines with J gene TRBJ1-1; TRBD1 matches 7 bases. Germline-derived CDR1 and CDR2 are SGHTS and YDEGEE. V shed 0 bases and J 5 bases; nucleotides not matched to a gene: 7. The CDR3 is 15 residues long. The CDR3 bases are TGTGCCAGCAGCTTGGTGCGGGGACAGATTACTGAAGCTTTCTTT. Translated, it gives CASSLVRGQITEAFF.

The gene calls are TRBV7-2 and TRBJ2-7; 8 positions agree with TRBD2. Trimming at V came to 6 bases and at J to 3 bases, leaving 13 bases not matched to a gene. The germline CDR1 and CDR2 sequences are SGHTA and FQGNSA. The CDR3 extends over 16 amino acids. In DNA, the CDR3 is TGTGCCAGCAGTTCCATAGAACTAGCGGAGATCTACGAGCAGTACTTC. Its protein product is CASSSIELAEIYEQYF.

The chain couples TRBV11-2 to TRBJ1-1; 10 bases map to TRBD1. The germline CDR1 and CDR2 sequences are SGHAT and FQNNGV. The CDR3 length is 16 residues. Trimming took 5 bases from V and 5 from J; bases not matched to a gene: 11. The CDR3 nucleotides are TGTGCCAGCAGCGCCCCCCGGGACAGGGGAAGGACTGAAGCTTTCTTT. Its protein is CASSAPRDRGRTEAFF.

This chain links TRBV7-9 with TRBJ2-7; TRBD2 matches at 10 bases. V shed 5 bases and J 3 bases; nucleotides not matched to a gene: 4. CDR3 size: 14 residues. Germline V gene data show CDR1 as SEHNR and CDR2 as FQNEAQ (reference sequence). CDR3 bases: TGTGCCAGCAGCGGGACTAGCGACTTCTACGAGCAGTACTTC. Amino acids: CASSGTSDFYEQYF.

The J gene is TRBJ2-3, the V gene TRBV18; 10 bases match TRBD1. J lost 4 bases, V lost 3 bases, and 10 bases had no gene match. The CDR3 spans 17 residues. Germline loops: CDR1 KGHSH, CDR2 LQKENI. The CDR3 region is CASSPLPGQGNADTQYF. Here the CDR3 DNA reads TGTGCCAGCTCACCTCTACCGGGACAGGGGAACGCAGATACGCAGTATTTT. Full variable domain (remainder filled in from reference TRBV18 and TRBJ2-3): NAGVMQNPRHLVRRRGQEARLRCSPMKGHSHVYWYRQLPEEGLKFMVYLQKENIIDESGMPKERFSAEFPKEGPSILRIQQVVRGDSAAYFCASSPLPGQGNADTQYFGPGTRLTVL.

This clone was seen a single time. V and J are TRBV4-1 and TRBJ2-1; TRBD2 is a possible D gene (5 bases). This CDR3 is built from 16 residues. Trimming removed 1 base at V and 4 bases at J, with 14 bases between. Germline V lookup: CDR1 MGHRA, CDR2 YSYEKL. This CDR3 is CASSQGSGRSYNEQFF. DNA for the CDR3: TGCGCCAGCAGCCAAGGAAGCGGCAGATCTTACAATGAGCAGTTCTTC.

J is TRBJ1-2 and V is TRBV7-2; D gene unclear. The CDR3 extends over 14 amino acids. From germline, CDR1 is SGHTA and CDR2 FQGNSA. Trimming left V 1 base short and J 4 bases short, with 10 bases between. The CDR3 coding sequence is TGTGCCAGCAGCTTAGTTGGAGGAGTCTATGGCTACACCTTC. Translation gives CASSLVGGVYGYTF.

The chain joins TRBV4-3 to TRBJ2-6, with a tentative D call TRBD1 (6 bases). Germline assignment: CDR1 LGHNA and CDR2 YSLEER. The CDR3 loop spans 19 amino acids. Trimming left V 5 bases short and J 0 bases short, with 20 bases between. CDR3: CASSVRFWGLHSGANVLTF. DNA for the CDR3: TGCGCCAGCAGCGTTCGGTTCTGGGGGCTGCACTCTGGGGCCAACGTCCTGACTTTC.